This T cell receptor beta chain originates from a study of T cell repertoires in aging, cancer and after chemotherapy. At the level of the study: Pre- and post-chemotherapy samples were paired from glioblastoma patients treated with temozolomide-based therapy.

CDR3 size: 15 residues. Trimming pared 4 bases from V and 2 bases from J, leaving 13 bases between. Rearranged V-D-J TRB sequences were amplified with a mixed TRB-A/B primer pool. Using its own MiXCR run on the multiplex PCR reads, TCRdb lists one record per CDR3 protein. Among over 15,000 distinct CDR3 sequences listed, roughly two fifths were seen once. Study-level points and caveats: In each cancer cohort, median generation probability increased across chemotherapy, suggesting thymic output rebounded.

Peripheral blood genomic DNA, not sorted cells or RNA, was the template. As concerns this clonotype: Antigen: not known.

The clonotype comes from a human donor with a solid tumor. Sequencing was carried out using blood. This chain connects TRBV5-3 to TRBJ2-1; no definite D call. TRBV5-3 is classed as an ORF, of uncertain function. The CDR3 spells CARSPSPYPYNEQFF. The CDR3 region has the DNA TGTGCCAGAAGCCCCAGCCCGTACCCCTACAATGAGCAGTTCTTC.